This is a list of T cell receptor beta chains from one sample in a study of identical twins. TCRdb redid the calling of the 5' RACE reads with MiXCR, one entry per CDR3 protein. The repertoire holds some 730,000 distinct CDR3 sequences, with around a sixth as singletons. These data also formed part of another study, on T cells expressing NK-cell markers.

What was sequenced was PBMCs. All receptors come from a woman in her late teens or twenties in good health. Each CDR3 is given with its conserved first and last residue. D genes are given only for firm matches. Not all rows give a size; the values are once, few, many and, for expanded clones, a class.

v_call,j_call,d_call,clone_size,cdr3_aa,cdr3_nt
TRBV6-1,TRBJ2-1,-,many,CASSSGTVSYNEQFF,TGTGCCAGCAGCTCCGGGACGGTCTCCTACAATGAGCAGTTCTTC
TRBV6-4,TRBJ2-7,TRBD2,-,CASSDSGTSRYYEQYF,TGTGCCAGCAGTGACTCGGGGACTAGCCGATACTACGAGCAGTACTTC
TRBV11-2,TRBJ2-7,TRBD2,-,CASSSVRRTSGIYEQYF,TGTGCCAGCAGCTCGGTTAGACGGACTAGCGGAATCTACGAGCAGTACTTC
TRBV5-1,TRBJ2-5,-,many,CASSVLGEGTQYF,TGCGCCAGCAGCGTTCTGGGCGAGGGGACCCAGTACTTC
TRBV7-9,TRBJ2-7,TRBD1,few,CASSSADRGGYEQYF,TGTGCCAGCAGCTCCGCGGACAGGGGAGGCTACGAGCAGTACTTC
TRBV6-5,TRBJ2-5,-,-,CASSYRSGKTQYF,TGTGCCAGCAGTTACCGTTCGGGGAAGACCCAGTACTTC
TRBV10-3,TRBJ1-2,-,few,CAISESKYGYTF,TGTGCCATCAGTGAGTCGAAGTATGGCTACACCTTC
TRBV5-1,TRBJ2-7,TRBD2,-,CASSLLAGLREQYF,TGCGCCAGCAGCTTGTTAGCGGGACTACGCGAGCAGTACTTC
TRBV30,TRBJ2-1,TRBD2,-,CAWSKRDDSEQFF,TGTGCCTGGAGTAAGCGGGATGATAGTGAGCAGTTCTTC
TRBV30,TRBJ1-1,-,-,CAWSFSTEAFF,TGTGCCTGGTCGTTCAGCACTGAAGCTTTCTTT
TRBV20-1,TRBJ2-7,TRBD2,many,CSALTGTSGAEQYF,TGCAGTGCTCTGACCGGGACTAGCGGGGCCGAGCAGTACTTC
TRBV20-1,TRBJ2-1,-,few,CSASRGVYNEQFF,TGCAGTGCTAGTAGAGGGGTATACAATGAGCAGTTCTTC
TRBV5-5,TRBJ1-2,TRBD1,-,CASSGLGQGYGYTF,TGTGCCAGCAGCGGTTTAGGACAGGGCTATGGCTACACCTTC
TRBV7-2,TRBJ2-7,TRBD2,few,CASSPSGANRVKQYF,TGTGCCAGCAGCCCTAGCGGGGCCAACAGGGTAAAGCAGTACTTC
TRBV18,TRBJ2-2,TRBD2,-,CASSRPSGGENTGELFF,TGTGCCAGCTCCAGGCCCAGCGGGGGTGAGAACACCGGGGAGCTGTTTTTT
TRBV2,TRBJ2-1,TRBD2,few,CASSAALAGYNEQFF,TGTGCCAGCAGTGCTGCACTAGCGGGGTACAATGAGCAGTTCTTC
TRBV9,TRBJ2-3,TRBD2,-,CASSGSESGGAGTQYF,TGTGCCAGCAGCGGGTCCGAAAGCGGGGGGGCTGGTACGCAGTATTTT
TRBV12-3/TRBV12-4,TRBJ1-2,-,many,CASSPTDSPNYGYTF,TGTGCCAGCAGTCCAACCGACAGCCCTAACTATGGCTACACCTTC